The clone carrying this TCR beta chain was seen a few times. Its antigen is as yet unknown. Primers: 60 Vbeta forward and 13 Jbeta reverse. Profiling relied on immunoSEQ multiplex PCR, and the TCRdb table lists in-frame clones only, not all of them. Of fewer than 250,000 clones in the sample, roughly 81% were seen once. The entry originates in a study of cytomegalovirus exposure and HLA in healthy donors. Whole-study findings and limits: By a later analysis, the bulk of CMV-associated TCR beta chains appeared HLA-restricted. In a later analysis, several top co-occurrence clusters appeared linked to parvovirus B19, influenza, CMV and Epstein-Barr virus.

Germline CDR1 and CDR2: MDHEN and SYDVKM. There are 16 residues in the CDR3. V lost 6 bases to trimming and J lost 5 bases; unmatched junction nucleotides: 14. The chain has TRBV28 and TRBJ2-7; TRBD2 matches at 9 bases. Material for sequencing was PBMCs. The clonotype originates from a woman in her thirties in good health and CMV-seropositive. For the CDR3, the DNA is TGTGCCAGCAGAAGCCCTCGGGCTGCGGGAGGGCACGAGCAGTACTTC. This encodes CASRSPRAAGGHEQYF.